This entry features one T cell receptor (beta chain) sequence. These data originate in a study of blood T cell repertoires in COVID-19. Study at large: From T cells, B-cell-depleted T cells, or PBMCs came the material, which was cDNA or gDNA.

V trimming: 5 bases; J trimming: 7 bases; junction bases outside the gene matches: 8. The germline V gene encodes CDR1 MDHEN and CDR2 SYDVKM. The CDR3 covers 14 residues. Seattle researchers signed up patients amid active infection and tracked them longitudinally. In the original processing: Amplification of reference gene primers provided the estimated nucleated cell counts. TCRdb's table, derived via immunoSEQ multiplex PCR, lists solely in-frame clones and lacks some. D and trimming were read from the DNA, whereas the V and J calls and clone size are those reported in that table. The data contain roughly 180,000 clones, roughly 94% of them singletons.

Sequencing used peripheral blood. The receptor comes from a man between 25 and 39 years old with COVID-19, enrolled during active disease. The rearrangement joins TRBV28 to TRBJ1-2, with 9 positions matching TRBD1. The CDR3 DNA reads as TGTGCCAGCAGTATAGGGACAGGGCTTGGTGGCTACACCTTC. This translates into CASSIGTGLGGYTF.